A single sample is the source of the 21 T cell receptor beta chains below, sequenced in a study of CD8+ T cells in alopecia areata. Sequencing relied on a cDNA template that was reverse transcribed from extracted RNA. Profiled with immunoSEQ multiplex PCR; TCRdb holds only in-frame clones, not every one. The sample lists more than 90,000 clones; about three fifths were seen once. Treatment defined: oral pan-JAK inhibitor, 5-10 mg twice daily. This material consisted of CD8+ T cells sorted from blood, taken at week 4, from a patient treated with tofacitinib. The receptors here all came from a human donor with alopecia areata.

The CDR3 region is CASSPGGHEQYF. The CDR3 region has the DNA TGCGCCAGCAGCCCCGGGGGCCACGAGCAGTACTTC. The gene calls are TRBV5-1 and TRBJ2-7; D is possibly TRBD1 or TRBD2 (6 bases each). This CDR3 has 12 amino acids. Germline V lookup: CDR1 SGHRS, CDR2 YFSETQ. The ends were cut back, 4 bases at V and 5 bases at J, with 10 bases in the middle.

This clone turned up a few times. The sample contains more than one DNA sequence encoding this CDR3. The genes are TRBV5-1 and TRBJ2-7; no reliable D call. The CDR3 runs 12 residues. V was cut by 2 bases and J by 1 base, with 4 bases left in between. Germline loops: CDR1 SGHRS, CDR2 YFSETQ. CDR3 coding DNA: TGCGCCAGCAGCTTTGAGTCCTACGAGCAGTACTTC. It is translated as CASSFESYEQYF.

In its sample, this clone was seen a few times. This chain connects TRBV29-1 to TRBJ1-2; a weak D match, TRBD1 (5 bases). Trimming took 7 bases from V and 4 from J, leaving 16 bases between them. There are 13 residues in the CDR3. The germline gives CDR1 SQVTM, CDR2 ANQGSEA. Written as DNA, the CDR3 is TGCAGCGCTTCCGTTGACAGCCTCTATGGCTACACCTTC. Its protein product is CSASVDSLYGYTF.

This clone was observed a few times. This chain connects TRBV6-5 to TRBJ2-4, with a tentative D call TRBD1 (5 bases). The CDR3 covers 15 residues. Trimming left V 0 bases short and J 9 bases short, with 15 bases between. Germline CDR1 reads MNHEY; CDR2 reads SVGAGI. CDR3 amino acids: CASSYSGPTGVIQYF. The DNA of the CDR3 is TGTGCCAGCAGTTACTCAGGCCCCACAGGAGTCATTCAGTACTTC.

The genes are TRBV7-2 and TRBJ2-7; 9 bases are a match to TRBD1. With 1 base clipped from V and 5 bases from J, the junction kept 6 bases outside the gene matches. This CDR3 is built from 15 residues. Germline V gene sequence: CDR1 SGHTA, CDR2 FQGNSA. CDR3 residues: CASSLVWGQGDEQYF. CDR3 in DNA: TGTGCCAGCAGCTTAGTGTGGGGACAGGGTGACGAGCAGTACTTC.

Points on this clone: A read error likely explains this, since a far larger clone differs by one base. The V gene is TRBV28, the J gene TRBJ2-7, with D possibly TRBD2 on 5 matching bases. Germline V gives CDR1 MDHEN, CDR2 SYDVKM. CDR3 length: 16 amino acids. The CDR3 region has the DNA TGCGCCAGCAGCCATTCGTTCGGGGAAGCGTCCTACGAGCAGTACTTC. Protein product: CASSHSFGEASYEQYF.

The J gene is TRBJ1-5, the V gene TRBV4-3, with D hard to call. Trimming removed 4 bases at V and 1 base at J, with 11 bases between. The CDR3 runs 15 residues. From germline, CDR1 is LGHNA and CDR2 YSLEER. CDR3 loop: CASSPALWSNQPQHF. The CDR3 DNA reads as TGCGCCAGCAGCCCAGCCCTATGGAGCAATCAGCCCCAGCATTTT.

The rearrangement uses TRBV29-1 and TRBJ2-1; 8 nucleotides match TRBD2. The length of the CDR3 is 14 residues. V shed 4 bases and J 7 bases; nucleotides not matched to a gene: 9. Germline V lookup: CDR1 SQVTM, CDR2 ANQGSEA. CDR3 sequence: CSVAGYGGANEQFF. The CDR3 nucleotides are TGCAGCGTTGCTGGATACGGGGGGGCGAATGAGCAGTTCTTC.

The chain carries TRBV29-1 and TRBJ1-2, with a tentative D call TRBD1 (5 bases). CDR1 and CDR2 (germline): SQVTM, ANQGSEA. This CDR3 spans 14 amino acids. The V and J ends lost 6 bases and 5 bases respectively, with 19 bases between them. CDR3 loop: CSVLGGMVGYGYTF. CDR3 coding DNA: TGCAGCGTCCTCGGGGGGATGGTGGGGTATGGCTACACCTTC.

This clone was counted between two and nine times. The genes are TRBV29-1 and TRBJ2-2; D uncertain. Germline CDR1 SQVTM, CDR2 ANQGSEA. The CDR3 loop spans 13 amino acids. V lost 6 bases, J lost 2 bases, and 10 bases lay in between. As DNA, the CDR3 is TGCAGCGTATCTAACCTAAACACCGGGGAGCTGTTTTTT. Amino acids: CSVSNLNTGELFF.

The CDR3 region is CAWDRETGELFF. The CDR3 DNA reads as TGTGCCTGGGACAGGGAGACCGGGGAGCTGTTTTTT. V usage is TRBV30 and J usage is TRBJ2-2; TRBD1 matches 7 bases. The J segment lost 5 bases and the V segment lost 5 bases, leaving 2 bases of the junction unmatched. The CDR3 has 12 residues. The germline CDR1 and CDR2 sequences are GTSNPN and SVGIG (reference sequence).

This clone has only a few counts. The CDR3 DNA reads as TGCAGCGTTGAAGGGACTAGCGGGGGTTACAATGAGCAGTTCTTC. It is translated as CSVEGTSGGYNEQFF. The rearrangement uses TRBV29-1 and TRBJ2-1; 13 bases match TRBD2. The V segment lost 1 base and the J segment 4 bases; nucleotides outside the gene matches: 1. Germline V gives CDR1 SQVTM, CDR2 ANQGSEA. There are 15 residues in the CDR3.

The V and J genes are TRBV13 and TRBJ1-2; D unclear. This CDR3 has 14 amino acids. Germline V gene data show CDR1 as PRHDT and CDR2 as FYEKMQ (reference sequence). The V and J ends lost 0 bases and 5 bases respectively, with 10 bases between them. The DNA of the CDR3 is TGTGCCAGCAGCTTAGGCCTTACGGGTTATGGCTACACCTTC. Translation gives CASSLGLTGYGYTF.

The chain is built from TRBV5-1 and TRBJ2-5; 11 bases align to TRBD2. Per germline, CDR1 SGHRS and CDR2 YFSETQ. The CDR3 loop spans 15 amino acids. Germline trimming cut 3 bases from V and 5 bases from J; bases unmatched to any gene: 6. The CDR3 protein is CASSSLAGGPETQYF. The CDR3 region has the DNA TGCGCCAGCAGCTCGTTAGCGGGGGGGCCGGAGACCCAGTACTTC.

This clone came up a few times. This rearrangement joins TRBV29-1 to TRBJ1-5, with TRBD1 identical over 7 bases. Losses at the gene ends were 4 bases for V and 3 bases for J; bases not matched to a gene: 12. This CDR3 comprises 16 residues. The germline V gene encodes CDR1 SQVTM and CDR2 ANQGSEA. The CDR3 region is CSVVKTGCAPNQPQHF. DNA for the CDR3: TGCAGCGTTGTCAAGACAGGGTGCGCCCCCAATCAGCCCCAGCATTTT. Filled out from reference TRBV29-1 and TRBJ1-5, the complete variable domain reads SAVISQKPSRDICQRGTSLTIQCQVDSQVTMMFWYRQQPGQSLTLIATANQGSEATYESGFVIDKFPISRPNLTFSTLTVSNMSPEDSSIYLCSVVKTGCAPNQPQHFGDGTRLSIL.

CDR3: CASGIGLAYEQYF. The CDR3 DNA is TGTGCCAGCGGGATTGGGCTAGCCTACGAGCAGTACTTC. This rearrangement joins TRBV6-5 to TRBJ2-7, with D hard to call. CDR1 is MNHEY, CDR2 SVGAGI, per germline. V was clipped by 8 bases and J by 2 bases, with 13 bases between them. The CDR3 is made up of 13 amino acids.

This clone has just one count. The chain joins TRBV30 to TRBJ2-7; D gene unclear. Germline V CDR1 and CDR2: GTSNPN, SVGIG (reference sequence). Trimming took 3 bases from V and 1 from J, leaving 10 bases between them. CDR3 length: 13 amino acids. The CDR3 region is CAWSFARSYEQYF. The CDR3 DNA reads as TGTGCCTGGAGCTTCGCCAGGTCCTACGAGCAGTACTTC.

This sequence joins TRBV4-3 and TRBJ1-1; tentatively, D is TRBD1 (6 bases). This CDR3 contains 19 residues. V lost 2 bases and J 6 bases, leaving 28 bases between the germline ends. The V gene's germline CDR1 is LGHNA and CDR2 YSLEER. CDR3 nucleotides: TGCGCCAGCAGCCAACAAGCTGAGCCCGAGGGCAGGGAGGGGGCTGAAGCTTTCTTT. Translation: CASSQQAEPEGREGAEAFF.

A few counts support this clone. CDR3 coding DNA: TGCGCCAGCAGCCAAGATGAGGGGACAGGGGGATCTGGGGCCAACGTCCTGACTTTC. The encoded protein is CASSQDEGTGGSGANVLTF. This chain links TRBV4-1 with TRBJ2-6; 11 positions agree with TRBD1. The CDR3 is made up of 19 amino acids. The V and J ends lost 0 bases and 1 base, in that order; junction bases with no gene match: 5. Looked up from germline, CDR1 is MGHRA and CDR2 is YSYEKL.

DNA of the CDR3: TGTGCCAGCAGCTTAGGTGGGGTGGCGAACACTGAAGCTTTCTTT. Encoded protein: CASSLGGVANTEAFF. This chain links TRBV13 with TRBJ1-1, with no clear D. Trimming stripped 0 bases from V and 1 base from J, with 9 bases between. This CDR3 region has 15 residues. CDR1 is PRHDT, CDR2 FYEKMQ, per germline (reference sequence).

The gene calls are TRBV29-1 and TRBJ1-1; D gene uncertain. The CDR3 totals 8 residues. V was cut by 5 bases and J by 10 bases, with 5 bases left in between. CDR1 and CDR2 from the germline V gene are SQVTM and ANQGSEA. For the CDR3, the DNA is TGCAGCGTTCCGGGAGCTTTCTTT. Translation: CSVPGAFF.